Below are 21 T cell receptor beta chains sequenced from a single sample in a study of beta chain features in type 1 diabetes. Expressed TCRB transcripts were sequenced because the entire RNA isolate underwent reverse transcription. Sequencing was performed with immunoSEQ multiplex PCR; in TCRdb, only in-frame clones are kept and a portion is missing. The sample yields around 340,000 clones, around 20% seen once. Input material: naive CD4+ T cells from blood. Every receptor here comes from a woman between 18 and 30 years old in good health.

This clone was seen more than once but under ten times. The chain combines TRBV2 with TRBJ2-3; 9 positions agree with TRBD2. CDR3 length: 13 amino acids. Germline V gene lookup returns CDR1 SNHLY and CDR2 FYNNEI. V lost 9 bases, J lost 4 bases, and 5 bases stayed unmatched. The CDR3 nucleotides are TGTGCCAGTAAGGGGACTAGCCCAGATACGCAGTATTTT. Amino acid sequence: CASKGTSPDTQYF. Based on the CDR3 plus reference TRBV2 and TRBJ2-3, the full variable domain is EPEVTQTPSHQVTQMGQEVILRCVPISNHLYFYWYRQILGQKVEFLVSFYNNEISEKSEIFDDQFSVERPDGSNFTLKIRSTKLEDSAMYFCASKGTSPDTQYFGPGTRLTVL.

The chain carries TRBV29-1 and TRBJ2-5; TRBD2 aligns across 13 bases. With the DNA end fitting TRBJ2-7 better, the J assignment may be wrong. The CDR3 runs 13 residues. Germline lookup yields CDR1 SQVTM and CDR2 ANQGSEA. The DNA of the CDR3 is TGCAGCGTTGAAGGGACTAGCGGGGGCGAGCAGTACTTC. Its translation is CSVEGTSGGEQYF.

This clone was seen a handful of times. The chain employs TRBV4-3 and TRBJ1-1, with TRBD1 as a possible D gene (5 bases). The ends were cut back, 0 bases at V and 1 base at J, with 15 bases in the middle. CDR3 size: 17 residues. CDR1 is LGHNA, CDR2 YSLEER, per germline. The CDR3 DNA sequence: TGCGCCAGCAGCCAAGATCTAGGCGGGGGATGGAACACTGAAGCTTTCTTT. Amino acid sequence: CASSQDLGGGWNTEAFF.

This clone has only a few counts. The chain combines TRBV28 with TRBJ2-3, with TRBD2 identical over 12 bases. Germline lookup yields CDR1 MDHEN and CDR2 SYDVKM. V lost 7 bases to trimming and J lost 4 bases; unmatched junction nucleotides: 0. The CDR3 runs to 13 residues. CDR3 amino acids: CASTSGGADTQYF. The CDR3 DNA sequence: TGTGCCAGCACTAGCGGGGGGGCAGATACGCAGTATTTT.

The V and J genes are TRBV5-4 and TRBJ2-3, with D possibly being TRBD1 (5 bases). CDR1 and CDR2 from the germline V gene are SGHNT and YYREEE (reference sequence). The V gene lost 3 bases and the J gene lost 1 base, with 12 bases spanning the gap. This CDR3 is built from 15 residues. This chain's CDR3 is CASSSDILRTDTQYF. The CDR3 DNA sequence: TGTGCCAGCAGCTCGGACATTTTACGCACAGATACGCAGTATTTT.

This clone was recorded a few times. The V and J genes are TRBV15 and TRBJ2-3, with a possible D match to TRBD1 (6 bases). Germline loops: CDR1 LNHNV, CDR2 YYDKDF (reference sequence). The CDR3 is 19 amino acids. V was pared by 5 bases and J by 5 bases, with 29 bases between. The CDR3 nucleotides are TGTGCCACCAGCGTCGACAGGTCACAAACGAGGGCCTTTGTAGATACGCAGTATTTT. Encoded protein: CATSVDRSQTRAFVDTQYF.

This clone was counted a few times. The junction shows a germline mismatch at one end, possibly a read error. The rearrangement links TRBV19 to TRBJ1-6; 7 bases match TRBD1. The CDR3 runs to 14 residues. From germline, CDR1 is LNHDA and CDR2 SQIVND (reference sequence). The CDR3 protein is CASSPRQGYSSLHF. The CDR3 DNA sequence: TGTGCCAGTAGTCCGCGACAGGGATATTCATCCCTCCACTTT.

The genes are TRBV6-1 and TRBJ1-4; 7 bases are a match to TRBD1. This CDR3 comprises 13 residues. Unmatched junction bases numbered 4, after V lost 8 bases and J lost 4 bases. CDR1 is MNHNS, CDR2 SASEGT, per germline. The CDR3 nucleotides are TGTGCCAGCCACAGGGGAAATAATGAAAAACTGTTTTTT. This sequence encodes CASHRGNNEKLFF.

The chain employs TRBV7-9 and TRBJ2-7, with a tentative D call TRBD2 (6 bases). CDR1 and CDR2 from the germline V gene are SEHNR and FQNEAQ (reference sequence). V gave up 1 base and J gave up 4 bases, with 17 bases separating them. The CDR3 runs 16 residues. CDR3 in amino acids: CASSLGPGLESYEQYF. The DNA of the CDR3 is TGTGCCAGCAGCTTAGGGCCGGGACTGGAATCTTACGAGCAGTACTTC.

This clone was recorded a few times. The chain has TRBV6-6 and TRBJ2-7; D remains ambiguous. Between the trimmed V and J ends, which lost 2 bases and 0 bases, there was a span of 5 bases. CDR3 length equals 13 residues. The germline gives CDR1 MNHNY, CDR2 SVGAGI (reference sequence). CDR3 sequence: CASSYMASYEQYF. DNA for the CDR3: TGTGCCAGCAGTTACATGGCCTCCTACGAGCAGTACTTC.

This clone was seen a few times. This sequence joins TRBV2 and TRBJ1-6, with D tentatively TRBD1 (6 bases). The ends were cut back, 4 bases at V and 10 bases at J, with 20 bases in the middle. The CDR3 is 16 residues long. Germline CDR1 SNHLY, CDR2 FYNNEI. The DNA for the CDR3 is TGTGCCAGCAGTGTCAACAGGGCGCTGGCCCGATCACCCCTCCACTTT. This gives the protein CASSVNRALARSPLHF.

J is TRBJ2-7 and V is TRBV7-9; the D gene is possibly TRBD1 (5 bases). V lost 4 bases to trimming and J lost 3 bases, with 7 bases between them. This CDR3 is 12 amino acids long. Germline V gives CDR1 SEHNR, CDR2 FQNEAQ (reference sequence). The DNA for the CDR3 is TGTGCCAGCAGCTCGGACATCTACGAGCAGTACTTC. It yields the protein CASSSDIYEQYF.

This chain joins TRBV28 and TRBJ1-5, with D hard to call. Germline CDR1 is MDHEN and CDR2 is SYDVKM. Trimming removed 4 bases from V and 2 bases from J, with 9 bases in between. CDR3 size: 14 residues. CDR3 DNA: TGTGCCAGCAGTTCAGGAGGCGGCAATCAGCCCCAGCATTTT. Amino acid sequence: CASSSGGGNQPQHF.

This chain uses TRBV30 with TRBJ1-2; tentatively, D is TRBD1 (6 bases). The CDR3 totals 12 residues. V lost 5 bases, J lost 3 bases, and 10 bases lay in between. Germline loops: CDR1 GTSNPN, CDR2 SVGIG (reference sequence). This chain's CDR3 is CAWGTPYYGYTF. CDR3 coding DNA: TGTGCCTGGGGGACACCCTACTATGGCTACACCTTC.

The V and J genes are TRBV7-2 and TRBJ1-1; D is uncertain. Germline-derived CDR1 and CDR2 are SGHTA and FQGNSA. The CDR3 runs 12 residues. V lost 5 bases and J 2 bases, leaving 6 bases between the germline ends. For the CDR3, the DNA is TGTGCCAGCAGCAGACAAAACACTGAAGCTTTCTTT. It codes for CASSRQNTEAFF. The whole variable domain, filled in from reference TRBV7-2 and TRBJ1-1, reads GAGVSQSPSNKVTEKGKDVELRCDPISGHTALYWYRQSLGQGLEFLIYFQGNSAPDKSGLPSDRFSAERTGGSVSTLTIQRTQQEDSAVYLCASSRQNTEAFFGQGTRLTVV.

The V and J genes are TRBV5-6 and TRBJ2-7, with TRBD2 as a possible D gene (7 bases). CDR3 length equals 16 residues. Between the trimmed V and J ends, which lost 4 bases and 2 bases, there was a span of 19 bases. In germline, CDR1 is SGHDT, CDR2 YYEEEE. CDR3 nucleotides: TGTGCCAGCAGCCCGAGGGGGGGAGTCCTCCCCTACGAGCAGTACTTC. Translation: CASSPRGGVLPYEQYF.

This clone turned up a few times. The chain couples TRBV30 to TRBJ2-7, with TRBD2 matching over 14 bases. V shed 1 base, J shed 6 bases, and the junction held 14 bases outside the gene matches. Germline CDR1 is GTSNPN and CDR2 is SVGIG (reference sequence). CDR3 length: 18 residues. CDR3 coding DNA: TGTGCCTGGAGTGGGAGGGGAGGACTAGCGGGAGGAGGAGGCGAGCAGTACTTC. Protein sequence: CAWSGRGGLAGGGGEQYF. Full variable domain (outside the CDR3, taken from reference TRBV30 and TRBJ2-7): SQTIHQWPATLVQPVGSPLSLECTVEGTSNPNLYWYRQAAGRGLQLLFYSVGIGQISSEVPQNLSASRPQDRQFILSSKKLLLSDSGFYLCAWSGRGGLAGGGGEQYFGPGTRLTVT.

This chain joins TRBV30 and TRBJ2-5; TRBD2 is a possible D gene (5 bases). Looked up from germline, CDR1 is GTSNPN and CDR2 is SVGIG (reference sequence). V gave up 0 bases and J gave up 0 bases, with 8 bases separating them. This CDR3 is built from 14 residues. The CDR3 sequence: CAWSVRAYQETQYF. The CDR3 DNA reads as TGTGCCTGGAGTGTGCGGGCCTACCAAGAGACCCAGTACTTC.

For the CDR3, the DNA is TGTGCCAGCAGCTTAGGGACTAGCGGGGGTTGGTACGGGGATACGCAGTATTTT. It encodes CASSLGTSGGWYGDTQYF. The chain combines TRBV7-2 with TRBJ2-3, with 13 bases identical to TRBD2. The ends lost 1 base at V and 6 bases at J; junction bases unmatched: 10. This CDR3 region has 18 residues. Per the germline V gene, CDR1 is SGHTA and CDR2 is FQGNSA.

The CDR3 bases are TGTGCCAGCAGTGCCGAAGGGGCTGGAAACACCATATATTTT. This sequence encodes CASSAEGAGNTIYF. The V call is TRBV2, the J call TRBJ1-3; weak D call: TRBD1 (5 bases). The germline gives CDR1 SNHLY, CDR2 FYNNEI. The V end lost 4 bases, the J end lost 2 bases, and 9 bases lay between the germline ends. There are 14 residues in the CDR3.

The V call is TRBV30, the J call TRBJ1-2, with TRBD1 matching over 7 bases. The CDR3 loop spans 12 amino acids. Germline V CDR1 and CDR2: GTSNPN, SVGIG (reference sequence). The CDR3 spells CALGGLGYGYTF. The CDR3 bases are TGTGCTTTAGGGGGCCTGGGGTATGGCTACACCTTC.